This T cell receptor (beta chain) was identified in a study of blood T cell repertoires in COVID-19. Study overall: Sites across the United States, Italy and Spain contributed samples from acute and convalescent COVID-19. In each case, the material was cDNA or gDNA derived from T cells, B-cell-depleted T cells, or PBMCs.

How the authors handled the data: Reference gene primers were amplified, and this amplification served to estimate nucleated cell counts. Here immunoSEQ multiplex PCR was the method, and the copy in TCRdb shows in-frame clones only, minus some. That table furnishes V, J and clone size, whereas the DNA furnished D and trimming. The sample consists of 250,000 or so clones, around 81% of them appearing once. The CDR3 runs to 17 residues. Germline lookup yields CDR1 LGHNT and CDR2 FRNRAP. V was shortened by 0 bases and J by 0 bases, with 15 bases between the two germline ends. The TCR was taken from a man aged 30-40 years who had recovered from COVID-19. J is TRBJ2-7 and V is TRBV12-5, with D tentatively TRBD1 (5 bases). The sequenced material came from peripheral blood. Here the CDR3 DNA reads TGTGCTAGTGGTTTGGTACATGACAGACTGAGCTCCTACGAGCAGTACGTC. This encodes CASGLVHDRLSSYEQYV.